This T cell receptor (beta chain) is from a study of tumor and adjacent non-tumor tissue in lung cancer. The study, taken as a whole, reports: Top 100 clones took a larger repertoire share in normal lung.

This sample's RNA came from whole unsorted tissue. Distant lung tissue was collected more than 3 cm away from the tumor edge. This clonotype was recorded a few times. Antigen unknown. Relative to the germline gene, one junction end is altered; a read error may explain this. There are 16 residues in the CDR3. Germline V CDR1 and CDR2: LGHNA, YSLEER. The library came from three nested PCR rounds adapted from ARM-PCR protocols. TCRdb ran MiXCR on the multiplex PCR reads and lists one entry per CDR3 protein. Of under 95,000 distinct CDR3 sequences in the sample, 80% to 90% were seen once. The sequence came from a man in his sixties with non-small cell lung cancer. The sequencing sample was made of distant non-tumor lung tissue. This chain connects TRBV4-3 to TRBJ2-3, with no clear D. CDR3 amino acids: CASSQDRVGTTDTQYF. CDR3 in DNA: TGTGCCAGCAGCCAAGATAGAGTGGGCACCACGGATACGCAGTATTTT.